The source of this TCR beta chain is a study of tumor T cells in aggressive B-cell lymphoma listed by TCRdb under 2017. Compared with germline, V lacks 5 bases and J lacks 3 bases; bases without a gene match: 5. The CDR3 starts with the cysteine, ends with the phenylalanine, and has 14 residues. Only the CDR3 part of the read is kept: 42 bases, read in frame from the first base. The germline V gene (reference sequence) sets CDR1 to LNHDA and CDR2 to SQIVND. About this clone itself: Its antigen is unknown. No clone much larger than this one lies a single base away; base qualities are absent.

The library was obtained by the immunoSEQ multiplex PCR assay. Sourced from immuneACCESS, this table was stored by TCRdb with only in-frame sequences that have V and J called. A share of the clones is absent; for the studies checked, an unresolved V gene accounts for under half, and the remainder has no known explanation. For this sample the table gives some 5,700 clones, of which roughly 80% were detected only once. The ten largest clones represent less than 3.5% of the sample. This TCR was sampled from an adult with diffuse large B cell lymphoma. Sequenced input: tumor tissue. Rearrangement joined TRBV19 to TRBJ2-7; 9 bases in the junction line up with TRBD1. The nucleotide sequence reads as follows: TGTGCCAGTAGTCGAACAGGGGGCAGCTACGAGCAGTACTTC. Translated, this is CASSRTGGSYEQYF.